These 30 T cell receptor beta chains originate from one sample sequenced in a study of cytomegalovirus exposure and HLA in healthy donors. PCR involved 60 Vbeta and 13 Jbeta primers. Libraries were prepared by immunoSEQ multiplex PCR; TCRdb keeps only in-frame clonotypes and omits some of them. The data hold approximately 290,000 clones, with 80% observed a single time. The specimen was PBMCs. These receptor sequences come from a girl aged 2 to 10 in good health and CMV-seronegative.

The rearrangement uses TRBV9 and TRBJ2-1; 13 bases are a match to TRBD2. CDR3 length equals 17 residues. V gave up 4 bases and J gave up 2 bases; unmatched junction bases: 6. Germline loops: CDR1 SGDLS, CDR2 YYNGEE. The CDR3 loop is CASSPGTSGRAYNEQFF. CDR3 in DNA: TGTGCCAGCAGCCCGGGAACTAGCGGGAGGGCCTACAATGAGCAGTTCTTC.

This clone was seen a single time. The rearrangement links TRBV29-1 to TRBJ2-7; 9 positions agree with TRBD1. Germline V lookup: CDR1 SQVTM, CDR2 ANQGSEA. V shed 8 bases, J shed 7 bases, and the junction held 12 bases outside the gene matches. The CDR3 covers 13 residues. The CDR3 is CSPIGQGTREQYF. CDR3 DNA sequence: TGCAGCCCGATAGGACAGGGGACGAGGGAGCAGTACTTC.

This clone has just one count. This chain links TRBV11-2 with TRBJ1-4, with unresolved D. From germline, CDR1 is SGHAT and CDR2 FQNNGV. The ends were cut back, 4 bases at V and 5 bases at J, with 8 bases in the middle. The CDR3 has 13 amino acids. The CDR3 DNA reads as TGTGCCAGCAGCTCGGAGCTCAATGAAAAACTGTTTTTT. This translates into CASSSELNEKLFF.

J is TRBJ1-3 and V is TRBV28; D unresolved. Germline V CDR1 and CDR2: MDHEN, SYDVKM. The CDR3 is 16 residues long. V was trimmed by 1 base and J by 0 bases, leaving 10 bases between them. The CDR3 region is CASSLSLGSSGNTIYF. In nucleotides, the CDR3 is TGTGCCAGCAGTTTATCCCTCGGGAGCTCTGGAAACACCATATATTTT.

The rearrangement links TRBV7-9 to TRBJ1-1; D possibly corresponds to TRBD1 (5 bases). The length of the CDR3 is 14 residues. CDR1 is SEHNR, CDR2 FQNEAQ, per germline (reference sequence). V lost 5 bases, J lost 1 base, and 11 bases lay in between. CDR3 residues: CASSPKRGNTEAFF. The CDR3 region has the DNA TGTGCCAGCAGCCCTAAAAGGGGGAACACTGAAGCTTTCTTT.

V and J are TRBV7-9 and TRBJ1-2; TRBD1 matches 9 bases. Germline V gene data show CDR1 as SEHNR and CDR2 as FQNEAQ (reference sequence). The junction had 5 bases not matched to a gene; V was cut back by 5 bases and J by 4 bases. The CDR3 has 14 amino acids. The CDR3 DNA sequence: TGTGCCAGCAGCAAAGACAGGGGGTTCTATGGCTACACCTTC. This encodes CASSKDRGFYGYTF.

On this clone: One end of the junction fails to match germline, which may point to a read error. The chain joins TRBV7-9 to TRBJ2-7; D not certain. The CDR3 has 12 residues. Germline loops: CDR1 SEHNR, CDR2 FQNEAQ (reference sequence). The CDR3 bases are TGTTCCAGCAGCTCCCCCTTCTACGAGCAGTACTTC. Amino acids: CSSSSPFYEQYF.

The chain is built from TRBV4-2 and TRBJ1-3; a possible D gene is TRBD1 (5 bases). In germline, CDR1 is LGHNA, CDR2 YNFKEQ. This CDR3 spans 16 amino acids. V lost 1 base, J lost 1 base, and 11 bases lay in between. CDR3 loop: CASSQAGTASGNTIYF. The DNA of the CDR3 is TGTGCCAGCAGCCAAGCTGGGACTGCATCTGGAAACACCATATATTTT.

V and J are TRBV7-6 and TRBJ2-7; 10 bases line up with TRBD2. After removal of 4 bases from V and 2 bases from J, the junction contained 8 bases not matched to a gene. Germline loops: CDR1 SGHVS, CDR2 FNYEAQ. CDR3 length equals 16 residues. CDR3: CASSCTGTSEAYEQYF. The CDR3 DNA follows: TGTGCCAGCAGCTGTACCGGGACTAGCGAGGCCTACGAGCAGTACTTC.

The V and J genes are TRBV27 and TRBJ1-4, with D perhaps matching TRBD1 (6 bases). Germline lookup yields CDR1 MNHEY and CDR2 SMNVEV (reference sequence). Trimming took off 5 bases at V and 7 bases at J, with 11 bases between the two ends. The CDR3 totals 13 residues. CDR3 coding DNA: TGTGCCAGCAGTAACAGGGAGGGTGAAAAACTGTTTTTT. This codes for CASSNREGEKLFF.

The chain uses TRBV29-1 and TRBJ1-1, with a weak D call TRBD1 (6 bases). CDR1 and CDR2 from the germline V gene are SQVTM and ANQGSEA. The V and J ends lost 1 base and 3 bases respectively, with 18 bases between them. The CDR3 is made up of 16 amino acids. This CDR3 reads CSVEVTGEGVYTEAFF. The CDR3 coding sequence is TGCAGCGTTGAAGTTACTGGGGAGGGGGTTTACACTGAAGCTTTCTTT.

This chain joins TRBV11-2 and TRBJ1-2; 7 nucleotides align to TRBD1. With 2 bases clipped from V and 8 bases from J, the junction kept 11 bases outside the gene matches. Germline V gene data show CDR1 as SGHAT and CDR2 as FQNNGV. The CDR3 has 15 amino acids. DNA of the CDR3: TGTGCCAGCAGCTTAAACAGCGGACAGGTGGGGGGCTACACCTTC. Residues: CASSLNSGQVGGYTF.

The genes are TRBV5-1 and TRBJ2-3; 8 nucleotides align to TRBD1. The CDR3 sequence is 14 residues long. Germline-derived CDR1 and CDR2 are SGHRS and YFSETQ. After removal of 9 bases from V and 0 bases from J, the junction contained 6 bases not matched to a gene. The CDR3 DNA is TGCGCCACCGGACAGGGACGAAGCACAGATACGCAGTATTTT. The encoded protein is CATGQGRSTDTQYF.

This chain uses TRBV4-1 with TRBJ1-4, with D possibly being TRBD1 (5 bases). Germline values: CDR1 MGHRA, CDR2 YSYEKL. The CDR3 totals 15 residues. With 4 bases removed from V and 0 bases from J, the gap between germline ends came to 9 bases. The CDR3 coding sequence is TGCGCCAGCAGCCTTAGGGGTCCAACTAATGAAAAACTGTTTTTT. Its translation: CASSLRGPTNEKLFF.

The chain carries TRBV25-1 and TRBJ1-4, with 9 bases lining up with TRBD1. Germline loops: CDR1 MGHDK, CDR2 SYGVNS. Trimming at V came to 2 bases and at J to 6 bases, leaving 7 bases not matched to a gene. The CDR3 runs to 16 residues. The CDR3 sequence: CASSEGTGRLYEKLFF. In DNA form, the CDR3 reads TGTGCCAGCAGTGAAGGGACAGGGCGGTTATATGAAAAACTGTTTTTT.

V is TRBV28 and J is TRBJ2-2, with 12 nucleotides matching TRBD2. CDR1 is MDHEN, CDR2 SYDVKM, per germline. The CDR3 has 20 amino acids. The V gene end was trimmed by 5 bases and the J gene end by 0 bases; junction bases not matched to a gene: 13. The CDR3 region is CASSTSPLAGGKPNTGELFF. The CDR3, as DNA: TGTGCCAGCAGTACCTCCCCACTAGCGGGGGGTAAACCGAACACCGGGGAGCTGTTTTTT.

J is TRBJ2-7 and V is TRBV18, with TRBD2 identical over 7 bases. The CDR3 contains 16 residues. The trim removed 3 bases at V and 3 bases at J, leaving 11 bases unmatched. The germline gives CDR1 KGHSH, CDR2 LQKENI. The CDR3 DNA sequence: TGTGCCAGCTCACCCCCGGTGGGGGAGGGTCTCTACGAGCAGTACTTC. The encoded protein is CASSPPVGEGLYEQYF.

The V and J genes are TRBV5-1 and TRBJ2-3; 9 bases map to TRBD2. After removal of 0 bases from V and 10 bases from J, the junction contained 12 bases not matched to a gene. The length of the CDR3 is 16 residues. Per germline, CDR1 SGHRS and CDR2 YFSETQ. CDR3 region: CASSLEAGGRRLPQYF. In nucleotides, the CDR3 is TGCGCCAGCAGCTTGGAGGCGGGAGGGCGGAGATTGCCGCAGTATTTT.

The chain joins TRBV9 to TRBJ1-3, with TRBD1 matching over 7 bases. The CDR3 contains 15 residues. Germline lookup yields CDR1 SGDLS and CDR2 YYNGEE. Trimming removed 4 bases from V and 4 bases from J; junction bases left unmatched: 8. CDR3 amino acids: CASSPRQGPGNTIYF. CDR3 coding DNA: TGTGCCAGCAGCCCCCGACAGGGCCCCGGAAACACCATATATTTT.

The CDR3 DNA is TGCAGCGTTGAAGTCGTTAGACTAGCGGGACAGGGTAGCACAGATACGCAGTATTTT. Protein: CSVEVVRLAGQGSTDTQYF. This chain joins TRBV29-1 and TRBJ2-3; 11 bases line up with TRBD2. V lost 1 base to trimming and J lost 0 bases; unmatched junction nucleotides: 12. The CDR3 length is 19 residues. The germline V gene encodes CDR1 SQVTM and CDR2 ANQGSEA.

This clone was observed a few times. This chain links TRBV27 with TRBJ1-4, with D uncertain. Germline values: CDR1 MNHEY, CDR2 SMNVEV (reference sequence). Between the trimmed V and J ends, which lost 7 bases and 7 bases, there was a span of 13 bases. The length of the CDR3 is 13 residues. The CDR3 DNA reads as TGTGCCAGCACAGGCAGGTTCGGTGAAAAACTGTTTTTT. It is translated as CASTGRFGEKLFF.

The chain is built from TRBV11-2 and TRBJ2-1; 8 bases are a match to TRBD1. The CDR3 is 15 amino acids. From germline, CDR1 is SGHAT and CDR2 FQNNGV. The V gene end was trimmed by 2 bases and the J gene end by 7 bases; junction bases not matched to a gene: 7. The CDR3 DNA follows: TGTGCCAGCAGCTTACGGCAGGGGGCGGAGAATGAGCAGTTCTTC. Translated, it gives CASSLRQGAENEQFF.

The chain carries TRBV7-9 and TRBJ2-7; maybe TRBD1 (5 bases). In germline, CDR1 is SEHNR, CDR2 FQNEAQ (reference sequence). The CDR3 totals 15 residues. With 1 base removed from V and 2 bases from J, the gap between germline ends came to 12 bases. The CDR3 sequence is CASSLGAGLAYEQYF. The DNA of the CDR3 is TGTGCCAGCAGCTTAGGTGCAGGGCTCGCCTACGAGCAGTACTTC.

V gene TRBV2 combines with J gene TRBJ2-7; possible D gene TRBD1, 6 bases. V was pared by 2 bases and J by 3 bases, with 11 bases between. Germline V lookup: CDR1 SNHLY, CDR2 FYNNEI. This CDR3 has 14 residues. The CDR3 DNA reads TGTGCCAGCAGTGAAATTCAGGGGAACTACGAGCAGTACTTC. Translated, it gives CASSEIQGNYEQYF.

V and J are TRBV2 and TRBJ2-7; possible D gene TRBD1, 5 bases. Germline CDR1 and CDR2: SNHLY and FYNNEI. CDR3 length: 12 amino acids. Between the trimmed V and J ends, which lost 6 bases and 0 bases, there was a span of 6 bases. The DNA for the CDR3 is TGTGCCAGCAGGGACACCTCCTACGAGCAGTACTTC. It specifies CASRDTSYEQYF.

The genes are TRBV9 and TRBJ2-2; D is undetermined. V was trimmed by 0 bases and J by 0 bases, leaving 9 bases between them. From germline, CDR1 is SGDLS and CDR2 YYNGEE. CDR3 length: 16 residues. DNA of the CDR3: TGTGCCAGCAGCGTAGGTTACTTCGCGAACACCGGGGAGCTGTTTTTT. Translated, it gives CASSVGYFANTGELFF. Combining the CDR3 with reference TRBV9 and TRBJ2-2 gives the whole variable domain DSGVTQTPKHLITATGQRVTLRCSPRSGDLSVYWYQQSLDQGLQFLIQYYNGEERAKGNILERFSAQQFPDLHSELNLSSLELGDSALYFCASSVGYFANTGELFFGEGSRLTVL.

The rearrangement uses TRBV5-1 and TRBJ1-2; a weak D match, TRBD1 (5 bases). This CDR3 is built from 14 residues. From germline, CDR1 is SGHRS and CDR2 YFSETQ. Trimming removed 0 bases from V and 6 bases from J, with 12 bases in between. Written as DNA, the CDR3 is TGCGCCAGCAGCTTGGAGCAGGGCGTGGATGGCTACACCTTC. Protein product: CASSLEQGVDGYTF.

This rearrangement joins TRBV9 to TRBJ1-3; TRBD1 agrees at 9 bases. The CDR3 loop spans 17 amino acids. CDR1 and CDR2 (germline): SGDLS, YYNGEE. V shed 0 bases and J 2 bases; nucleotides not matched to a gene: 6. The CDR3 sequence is CASSVEGQGRAGNTIYF. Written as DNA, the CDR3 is TGTGCCAGCAGCGTAGAGGGACAGGGACGGGCTGGAAACACCATATATTTT.

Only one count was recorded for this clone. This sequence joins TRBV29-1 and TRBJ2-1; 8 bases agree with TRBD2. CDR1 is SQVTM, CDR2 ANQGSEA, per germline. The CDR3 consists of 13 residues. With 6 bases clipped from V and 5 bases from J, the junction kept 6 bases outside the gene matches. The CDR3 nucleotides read TGCAGCGTGACCAGCGGGGGCCACAATGAGCAGTTCTTC. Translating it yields CSVTSGGHNEQFF.

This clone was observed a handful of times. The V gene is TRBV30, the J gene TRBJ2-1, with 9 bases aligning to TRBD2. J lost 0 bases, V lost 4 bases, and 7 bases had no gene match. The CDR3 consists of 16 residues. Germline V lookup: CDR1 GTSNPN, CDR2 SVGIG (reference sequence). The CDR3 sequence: CAWNGRGGASYNEQFF. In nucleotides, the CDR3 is TGTGCCTGGAATGGGCGGGGGGGGGCCTCCTACAATGAGCAGTTCTTC.